The rows below give T cell receptor beta chains drawn from one sample of a study of cytomegalovirus exposure and HLA in healthy donors. Generated by immunoSEQ multiplex PCR, the TCRdb table keeps only in-frame clones and is missing some. Recorded here are tens of thousands of clones; the top ten clones represent 2.1%. Sequencing was performed on PBMCs. The receptors were sampled from a woman aged 40 to 49 in good health and CMV-seronegative. Each CDR3 is given with its conserved first and last residue. The D gene is left open where the match is weak.

V gene	D gene	J gene	CDR3 protein
TRBV28	TRBD2	TRBJ2-2	CASSSGGRHTGELFF
TRBV28	-	TRBJ1-2	CASSLSGSYGYTF
TRBV6-5	TRBD1	TRBJ2-2	CARWDRAAGELFF
TRBV5-6	-	TRBJ1-5	CASSRLKTGDNQPQHF
TRBV2	TRBD1	TRBJ1-2	CASRTGVGYGYTF
TRBV6-6	TRBD2	TRBJ2-3	CASTRTSSTDTQYF
TRBV30	-	TRBJ2-5	CAWSSEYQETQYF
TRBV6-5	-	TRBJ1-1	CASSYSLSGGALAFF
TRBV30	-	TRBJ1-5	CAWSDVGHGRAQHF
TRBV30	TRBD2	TRBJ2-2	CAWSVLLAGAGELFF
TRBV6-1	-	TRBJ1-2	CASSEALTGTHRGYTF
TRBV5-1	TRBD2	TRBJ2-7	CASSSRGDEQYF
TRBV5-1	TRBD2	TRBJ2-2	CASSLSGRTSGRAYTGELFF
TRBV5-8	TRBD2	TRBJ2-2	CASSLGAGANTGELFF
TRBV6-1	TRBD1	TRBJ1-2	CASRPGTGGLYGYTF
TRBV6-5	TRBD1	TRBJ2-7	CASSRDRHYEQYF
TRBV11-2	TRBD2	TRBJ2-3	CASSYSGEDTQYF
TRBV5-1	TRBD1	TRBJ2-5	CASSLMGQGQETQYF
TRBV6-6	-	TRBJ1-5	CASSPGWNQPQHF
TRBV4-1	-	TRBJ2-1	CASRGLSNEQFF
TRBV7-8	TRBD1	TRBJ1-1	CASSLAGTAYTEAFF
TRBV7-8	TRBD1	TRBJ2-7	CASSLQGQGSAYEQYF
TRBV7-9	-	TRBJ1-1	CASSLDGYTEAFF
TRBV5-1	TRBD2	TRBJ2-7	CASSWTSGDSYEQYF
TRBV13	TRBD2	TRBJ2-1	CASSLRPSAGGLPEQFF
TRBV9	-	TRBJ2-1	CASSVGASYNEQFF
TRBV5-5	TRBD2	TRBJ2-1	CASSPGLAGRKEQFF